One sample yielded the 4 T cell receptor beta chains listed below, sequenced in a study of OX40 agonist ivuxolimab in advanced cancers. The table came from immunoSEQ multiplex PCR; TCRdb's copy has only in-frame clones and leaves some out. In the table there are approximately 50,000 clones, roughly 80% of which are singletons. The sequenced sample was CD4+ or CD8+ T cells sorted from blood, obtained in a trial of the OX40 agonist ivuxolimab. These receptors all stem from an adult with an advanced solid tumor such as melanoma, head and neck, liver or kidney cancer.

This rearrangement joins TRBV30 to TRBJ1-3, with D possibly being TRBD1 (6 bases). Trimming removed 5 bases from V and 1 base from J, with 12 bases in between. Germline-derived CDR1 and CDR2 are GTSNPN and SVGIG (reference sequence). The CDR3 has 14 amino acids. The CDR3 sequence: CAWSQGRSGNTIYF. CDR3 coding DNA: TGTGCCTGGTCCCAGGGGCGGTCTGGAAACACCATATATTTT.

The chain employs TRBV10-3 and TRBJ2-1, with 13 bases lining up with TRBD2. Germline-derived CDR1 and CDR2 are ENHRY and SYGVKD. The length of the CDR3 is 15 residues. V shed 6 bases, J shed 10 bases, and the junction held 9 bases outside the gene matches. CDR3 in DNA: TGTGCCATCAGCCCTGGGACTAGCGGGGCGAGGGAGCAGTTCTTC. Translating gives CAISPGTSGAREQFF.

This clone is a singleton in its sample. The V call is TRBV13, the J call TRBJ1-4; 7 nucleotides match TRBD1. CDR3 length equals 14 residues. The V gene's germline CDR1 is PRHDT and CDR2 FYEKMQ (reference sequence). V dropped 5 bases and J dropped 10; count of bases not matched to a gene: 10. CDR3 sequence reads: CASSRYGTDGKLFF. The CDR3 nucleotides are TGTGCCAGCAGCCGTTACGGGACAGATGGAAAACTGTTTTTT.

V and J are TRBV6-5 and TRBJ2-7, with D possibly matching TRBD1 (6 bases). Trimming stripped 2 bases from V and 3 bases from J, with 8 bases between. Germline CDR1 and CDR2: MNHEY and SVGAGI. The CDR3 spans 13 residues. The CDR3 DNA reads TGTGCCAGCAGTTACGAAGGGGGCTACGAGCAGTACTTC. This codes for CASSYEGGYEQYF.